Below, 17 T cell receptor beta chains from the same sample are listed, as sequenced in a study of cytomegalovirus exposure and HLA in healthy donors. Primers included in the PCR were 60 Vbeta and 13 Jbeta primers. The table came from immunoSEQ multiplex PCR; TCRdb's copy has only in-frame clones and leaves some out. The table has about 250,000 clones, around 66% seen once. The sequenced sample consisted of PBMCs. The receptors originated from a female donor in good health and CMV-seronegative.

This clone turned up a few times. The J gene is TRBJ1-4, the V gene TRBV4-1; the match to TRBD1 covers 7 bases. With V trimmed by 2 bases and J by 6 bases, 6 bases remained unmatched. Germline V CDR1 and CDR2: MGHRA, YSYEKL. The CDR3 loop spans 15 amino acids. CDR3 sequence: CASSQTGESDEKLFF. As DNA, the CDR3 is TGCGCCAGCAGCCAAACAGGGGAGAGCGATGAAAAACTGTTTTTT.

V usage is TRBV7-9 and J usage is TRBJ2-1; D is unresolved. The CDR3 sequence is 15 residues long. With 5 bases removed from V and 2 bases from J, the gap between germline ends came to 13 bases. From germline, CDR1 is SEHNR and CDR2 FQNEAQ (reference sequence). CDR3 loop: CASSPRRWAYNEQFF. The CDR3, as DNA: TGTGCCAGCAGCCCCCGCAGGTGGGCCTACAATGAGCAGTTCTTC.

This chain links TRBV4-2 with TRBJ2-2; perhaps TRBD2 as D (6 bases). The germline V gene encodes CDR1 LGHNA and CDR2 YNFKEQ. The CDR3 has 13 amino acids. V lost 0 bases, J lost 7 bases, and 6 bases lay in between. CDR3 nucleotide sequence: TGTGCCAGCAGCCAAGAGGGAGGCGGGGAGCTGTTTTTT. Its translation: CASSQEGGGELFF.

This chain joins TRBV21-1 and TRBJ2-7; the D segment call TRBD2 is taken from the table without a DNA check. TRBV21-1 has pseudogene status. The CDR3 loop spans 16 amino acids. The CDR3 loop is CASSKETRGPKYEQYF. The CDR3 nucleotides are TGTGCCAGCAGCAAAGAGACGCGAGGGCCTAAATACGAGCAGTACTTC.

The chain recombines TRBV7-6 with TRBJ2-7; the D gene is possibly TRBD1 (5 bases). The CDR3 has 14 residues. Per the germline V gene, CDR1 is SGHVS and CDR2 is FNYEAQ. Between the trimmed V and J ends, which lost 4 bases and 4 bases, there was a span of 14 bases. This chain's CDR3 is CASSYQGEKYEQYF. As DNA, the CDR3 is TGTGCCAGCAGCTATCAGGGTGAGAAATACGAGCAGTACTTC.

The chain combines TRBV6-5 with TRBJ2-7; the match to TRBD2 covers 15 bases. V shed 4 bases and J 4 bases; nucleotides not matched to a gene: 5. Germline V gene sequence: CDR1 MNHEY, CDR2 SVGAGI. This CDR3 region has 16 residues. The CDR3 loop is CASSSGLAGGLYEQYF. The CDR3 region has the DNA TGTGCCAGCAGTTCTGGACTAGCGGGAGGGCTTTACGAGCAGTACTTC.

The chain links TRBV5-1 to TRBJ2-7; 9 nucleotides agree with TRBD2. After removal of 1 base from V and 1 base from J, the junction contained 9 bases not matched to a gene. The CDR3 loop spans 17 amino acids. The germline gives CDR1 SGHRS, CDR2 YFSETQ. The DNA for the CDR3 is TGCGCCAGCAGCTTGAGAGTGGCGGGAGGGCCGTCCTACGAGCAGTACTTC. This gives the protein CASSLRVAGGPSYEQYF. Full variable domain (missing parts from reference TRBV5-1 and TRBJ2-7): KAGVTQTPRYLIKTRGQQVTLSCSPISGHRSVSWYQQTPGQGLQFLFEYFSETQRNKGNFPGRFSGRQFSNSRSEMNVSTLELGDSALYLCASSLRVAGGPSYEQYFGPGTRLTVT.

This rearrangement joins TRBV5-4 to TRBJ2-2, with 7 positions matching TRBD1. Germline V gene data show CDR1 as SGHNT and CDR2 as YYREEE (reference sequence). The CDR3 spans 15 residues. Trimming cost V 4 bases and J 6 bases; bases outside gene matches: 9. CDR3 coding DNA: TGTGCCAGCAGCCCGGACAGGAGGTCCCCCGGGGAGCTGTTTTTT. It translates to CASSPDRRSPGELFF.

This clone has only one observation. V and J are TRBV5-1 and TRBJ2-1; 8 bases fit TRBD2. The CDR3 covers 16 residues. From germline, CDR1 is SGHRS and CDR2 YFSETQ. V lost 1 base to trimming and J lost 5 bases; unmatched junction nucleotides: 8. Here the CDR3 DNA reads TGCGCCAGCAGCTTGCTGGGACTAGGGATGAACAATGAGCAGTTCTTC. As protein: CASSLLGLGMNNEQFF.

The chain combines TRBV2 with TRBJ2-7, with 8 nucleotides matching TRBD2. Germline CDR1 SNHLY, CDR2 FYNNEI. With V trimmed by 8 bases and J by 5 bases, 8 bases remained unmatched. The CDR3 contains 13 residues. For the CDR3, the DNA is TGTGCCAGCCAAAGCGGGAGTTATGACGAGCAGTACTTC. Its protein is CASQSGSYDEQYF.

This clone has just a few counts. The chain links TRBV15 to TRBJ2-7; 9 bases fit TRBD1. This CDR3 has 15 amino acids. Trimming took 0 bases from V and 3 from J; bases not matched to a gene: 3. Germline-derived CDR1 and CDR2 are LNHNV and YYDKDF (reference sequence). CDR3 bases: TGTGCCACCAGCAGAGATAGGACAGGGGTCTACGAGCAGTACTTC. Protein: CATSRDRTGVYEQYF.

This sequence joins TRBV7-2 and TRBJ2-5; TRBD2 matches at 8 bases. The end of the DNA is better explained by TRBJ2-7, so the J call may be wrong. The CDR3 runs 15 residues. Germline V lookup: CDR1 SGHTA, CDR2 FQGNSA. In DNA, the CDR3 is TGTGCCAGCAGCCCTACTAGCGGTCACTCCTACGAGCAGTACTTC. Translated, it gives CASSPTSGHSYEQYF.

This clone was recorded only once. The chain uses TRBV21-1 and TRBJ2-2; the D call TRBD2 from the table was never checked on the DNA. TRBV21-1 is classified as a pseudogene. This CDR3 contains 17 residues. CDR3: CASSKGLAGFGAGELFF. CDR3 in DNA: TGTGCCAGCAGCAAGGGACTAGCGGGATTTGGTGCCGGGGAGCTGTTTTTT.

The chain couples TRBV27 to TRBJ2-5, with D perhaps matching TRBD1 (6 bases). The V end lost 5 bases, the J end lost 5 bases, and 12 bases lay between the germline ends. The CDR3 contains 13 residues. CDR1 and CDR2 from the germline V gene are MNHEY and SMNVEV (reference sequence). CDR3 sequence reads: CASSIQGRETQYF. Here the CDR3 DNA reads TGTGCCAGCAGTATACAGGGCAGGGAGACCCAGTACTTC.

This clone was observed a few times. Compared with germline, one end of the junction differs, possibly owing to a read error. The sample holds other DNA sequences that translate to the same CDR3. The CDR3 protein is CAWEGTHPEAFF. CDR3 coding DNA: TGTGCCTGGGAGGGGACACACCCTGAGGCTTTCTTT. The V gene is TRBV30, the J gene TRBJ1-1; tentative D call: TRBD1 (6 bases). The CDR3 totals 12 residues. The germline gives CDR1 GTSNPN, CDR2 SVGIG (reference sequence).

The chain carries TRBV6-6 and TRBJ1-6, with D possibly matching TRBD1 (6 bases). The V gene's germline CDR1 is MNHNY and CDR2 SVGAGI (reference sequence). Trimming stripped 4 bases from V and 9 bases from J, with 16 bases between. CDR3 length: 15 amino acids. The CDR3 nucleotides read TGTGCCAGCAGTTCCCCGGACAGCTACATTTCACCCCTCCACTTT. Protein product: CASSSPDSYISPLHF.

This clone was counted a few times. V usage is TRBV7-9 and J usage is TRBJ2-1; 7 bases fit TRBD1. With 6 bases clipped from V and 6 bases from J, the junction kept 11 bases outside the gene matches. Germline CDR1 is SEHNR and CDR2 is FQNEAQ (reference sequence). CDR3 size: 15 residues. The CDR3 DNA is TGTGCCAGCAGTTTTGACAGGGTAGAGGGCAATGAGCAGTTCTTC. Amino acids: CASSFDRVEGNEQFF.